This T cell receptor beta chain is drawn from a study of identifying expanded T cells in peripheral blood. Study outcomes and limitations: Clone count variance between roughly 2-week samples rose with total template count. Over two and four weeks, about 15 and 18 clones changed, versus roughly 1.1 between replicates.

The repertoire was sequenced with immunoSEQ multiplex PCR; TCRdb's copy has only in-frame clones and lacks some. This table has more than 45,000 clones, approximately 90% appearing once. As concerns this clone: What it binds is not known.

V was cut by 0 bases and J by 3 bases, with 6 bases left in between. The CDR3 covers 13 residues. Germline lookup yields CDR1 SGHDT and CDR2 YYEEEE. This TCR was recovered from a person aged 18-69 years in good health. The chain employs TRBV5-6 and TRBJ1-2, with D possibly being TRBD1 (5 bases). The sequenced sample was blood. The CDR3 here is CASSLVGDYGYTF. Here the CDR3 DNA reads TGTGCCAGCAGCTTGGTAGGGGACTATGGCTACACCTTC.